This T cell receptor (beta chain) derives from a study of blood T cell repertoires in COVID-19. While infection was still active, Seattle patients were enrolled and then followed longitudinally. Using immunoSEQ multiplex PCR, the repertoire was profiled, and TCRdb retains in-frame clones only, with some absent. The table includes 410,000 or so clones, about 91% detected once. V was pared by 6 bases and J by 6 bases, with 5 bases of the junction left unmatched. The CDR3 runs 13 residues. Germline assignment: CDR1 LGHNT and CDR2 FRNRAP. The sequence was collected from a woman aged 35 to 49 with COVID-19, enrolled during active disease. V is TRBV12-5 and J is TRBJ1-3, with TRBD1 matching 7 bases. Sequencing was carried out using peripheral blood. CDR3 residues: CASGFTGENTIYF. In DNA, the CDR3 is TGTGCTAGTGGCTTTACAGGGGAAAACACCATATATTTT.